This record covers a single T cell receptor (beta chain). What it binds is unknown. The data derive from a study of T cells after yellow fever vaccination. On the study more broadly: The authors prepared low-cell-number fractions using SMART-Seq v4 Ultra Low Input.

This CDR3 comprises 9 residues. The V end lost 3 bases, the J end lost 6 bases, and 2 bases lay between the germline ends. The germline gives CDR1 SQVTM, CDR2 ANQGSEA. Study conclusions and caveats: Boosting was followed by the reappearance of most primary-vaccination clones (less than 98% CD4, roughly 90% CD8).

They built TCR cDNA with 5'RACE template switching, a step that put in a universal primer site and UMIs. TCRdb ran MiXCR on the 5' RACE reads and lists one entry per CDR3 protein. Of 100,000 to 150,000 distinct CDR3 sequences detected, around 15% appear once; the ten largest clones hold roughly 41%. The chain employs TRBV29-1 and TRBJ1-1; D is ambiguous. The sequenced sample was CD8+ T cells sorted from PBMCs, obtained 5 days after the yellow fever booster vaccination. The TCR sequence derives from a man aged 18-30 years who received the YFV17D yellow fever vaccine. The CDR3 DNA reads as TGCAGCGTTGATTCTGAAGCTTTCTTT. It encodes CSVDSEAFF.